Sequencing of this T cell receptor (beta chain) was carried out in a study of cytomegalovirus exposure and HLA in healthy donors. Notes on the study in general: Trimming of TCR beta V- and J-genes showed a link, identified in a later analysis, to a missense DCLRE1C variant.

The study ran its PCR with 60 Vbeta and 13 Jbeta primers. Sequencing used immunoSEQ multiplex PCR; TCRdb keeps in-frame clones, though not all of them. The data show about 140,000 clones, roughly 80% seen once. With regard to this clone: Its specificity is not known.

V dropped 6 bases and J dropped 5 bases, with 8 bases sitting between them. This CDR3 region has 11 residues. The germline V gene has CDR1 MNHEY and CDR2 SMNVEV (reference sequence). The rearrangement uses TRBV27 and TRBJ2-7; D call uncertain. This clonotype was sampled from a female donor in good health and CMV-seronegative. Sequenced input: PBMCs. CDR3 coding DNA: TGTGCCAGCAGGCGACAAGACGAGCAGTACTTC. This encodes CASRRQDEQYF.